Presented here are 17 T cell receptor beta chains from one specimen sequenced in a study of tumor-infiltrating lymphocytes in primary liver carcinoma. Co-extracting RNA and DNA was done with roughly 18-32 mg of unsorted bulk tissue as input. Starting from roughly 0.5 ug of total RNA, TCR beta cDNA was produced with a primer in the constant region. Three rounds of nested multiplex PCR with slightly modified ARM-PCR produced TCR beta libraries. Two initial PCR rounds of around 10 cycles each paired TRBV1-TRBV30 forward primers with a C-beta reverse primer. TCRdb reanalysed the multiplex PCR reads using MiXCR and keeps one entry per CDR3 protein. In the table there are 30,000 to 40,000 distinct CDR3 sequences, roughly 69% of which are singletons. Sequenced sample: liver tumor tissue from sampling region 4. Subset in this sample: tumor region T4, right-lateral pole. All receptors derive from a man aged 35 to 55 with primary liver carcinoma and hepatitis B virus infection.

As to this clonotype: At one boundary the junction diverges from the germline segment, which might be a read error. This chain links TRBV11-2 with TRBJ2-7; D is perhaps TRBD2 (5 bases). The CDR3 loop spans 14 amino acids. From germline, CDR1 is SGHAT and CDR2 FQNNGV. The CDR3 sequence is CTSSSNGNSYVPYF. The CDR3, as DNA: TGTACCAGCAGCTCTAACGGGAACTCCTACGTGCCGTACTTC.

Comments on this clonotype: Germline and junction disagree at one end, which may indicate a read error. The chain is built from TRBV28 and TRBJ1-6; unclear D gene. CDR1 is MDHEN, CDR2 SYDVKM, per germline. This CDR3 has 14 residues. The CDR3 protein is CAIPGNSYNSPLHF. The CDR3, as DNA: TGTGCCATCCCGGGGAACTCCTATAATTCACCACTCCACTTT. Together with reference TRBV28 and TRBJ1-6, the CDR3 gives the full variable domain: DVKVTQSSRYLVKRTGEKVFLECVQDMDHENMFWYRQDPGLGLRLIYFSYDVKMKEKGDIPEGYSVSREKKERFSLILESASTNQTSMYLCAIPGNSYNSPLHFGNGTRLTVT.

As concerns this clonotype: No conserved phenylalanine or tryptophan is present at the end of the CDR3, so a read error is the likely explanation. The J gene is TRBJ1-1, the V gene TRBV28; 7 nucleotides line up with TRBD1. Germline CDR1 is MDHEN and CDR2 is SYDVKM. The CDR3 covers 12 residues. V shed 5 bases and J 7 bases; nucleotides not matched to a gene: 4. In DNA, the CDR3 is TGTGCCAGCAGTATCACAGGGGATGAAGCTTTCCTA. This encodes CASSITGDEAFL.

With respect to this clonotype: The junction departs from germline at one end; a sequencing error may be responsible. The V and J genes are TRBV12-3 or TRBV12-4 and TRBJ2-7; the D call may be TRBD1 or TRBD2 (5 bases each). The CDR3 extends over 13 amino acids. The CDR3 sequence: CVSSLGNGDEQHF. CDR3 DNA: TGTGTCAGCAGTCTCGGGAATGGGGACGAGCAGCACTTC.

Only a few counts were recorded for this clonotype. A single base separates this from a much larger clone, so it may be a read error. The V call is TRBV7-8, the J call TRBJ2-1; D is possibly TRBD1 (6 bases). Germline loops: CDR1 SGHVS, CDR2 FQNEAQ. CDR3 length: 13 residues. The CDR3 bases are TGTGCCAACAGCTCTGGACAGTACAGTGAGCAGTTCTTC. It translates to CANSSGQYSEQFF. Together with reference TRBV7-8 and TRBJ2-1, the CDR3 gives the full variable domain: GAGVSQSPRYKVAKRGQDVALRCDPISGHVSLFWYQQALGQGPEFLTYFQNEAQLDKSGLPSDRFFAERPEGSVSTLKIQRTQQEDSAVYLCANSSGQYSEQFFGPGTRLTVL.

Remarks on this clonotype: One junction end disagrees with the germline gene, perhaps due to a read error. This chain links TRBV11-1 with TRBJ1-6; no definite D call. There are 13 residues in the CDR3. CDR1 and CDR2 (germline): SGHAT, FQDESV (reference sequence). The CDR3 region is CASNRSLVSHLHF. The CDR3 DNA sequence: TGTGCCAGCAACCGGTCACTGGTTTCACACCTCCACTTT.

Remarks on this clonotype: A much larger clone lies a single base off, so this may be a read error. The chain has TRBV15 and TRBJ1-5; 7 bases are a match to TRBD1. CDR1 is LNHNV, CDR2 YYDKDF, per germline (reference sequence). V was clipped by 2 bases and J by 4 bases; unmatched bases: 5. The CDR3 has 15 amino acids. CDR3 loop: CATSRRTGHNQPQHF. In nucleotides, the CDR3 is TGTGCCACCAGCAGACGGACAGGCCATAATCAGCCCCAGCATTTT.

In this sample, this clonotype is medium-sized. CDR3 bases: TGTGCCAGCAGTTTAATTGAGGGGGAGACCCAGTACTTC. It encodes CASSLIEGETQYF. This chain uses TRBV12-3 or TRBV12-4 with TRBJ2-5, with D perhaps assigned TRBD1 or TRBD2 (5 bases each). V was pared by 2 bases and J by 5 bases, with 9 bases between. The CDR3 runs to 13 residues.

This clonotype was counted a few times. The CDR3 end shows no conserved phenylalanine or tryptophan, and so a read error is likely. CDR3 in amino acids: CTSSETARGSNEQFY. The CDR3 bases are TGTACCAGCAGCGAGACCGCCCGGGGGTCCAATGAGCAGTTCTAC. The genes are TRBV12-3 or TRBV12-4 and TRBJ2-1, with D possibly matching TRBD2 (6 bases). CDR3 length: 15 amino acids.

A remark on this clonotype: Relative to the germline gene, one junction end is altered; a read error may explain this. The chain has TRBV6-1 and TRBJ2-7; 9 bases agree with TRBD1. The CDR3 is made up of 13 amino acids. The V gene's germline CDR1 is MNHNS and CDR2 SASEGT. The CDR3 DNA is TGTGCCAGGAGTGGGACAGGGTCCTACGAACAGTACTTC. It translates to CARSGTGSYEQYF.

This clonotype has more than one count but fewer than ten. This rearrangement joins TRBV18 to TRBJ2-3; D not resolved. The CDR3 consists of 14 residues. The V gene's germline CDR1 is KGHSH and CDR2 LQKENI. Deletions cut 4 bases from V and 14 bases from J, with 22 bases between. CDR3 sequence: CASSQLQGTDMRYF. DNA for the CDR3: TGTGCCAGCTCACAGCTACAAGGCACAGATATGCGGTATTTT.

Only a few counts were recorded for this clonotype. This sequence may be a read error, since a much larger clone differs from it by one base. Given the absence of the conserved phenylalanine or tryptophan at the CDR3 end, a read error is likely. The chain carries TRBV11-2 and TRBJ1-1; D perhaps matches TRBD1 (6 bases). The germline V and J ends were trimmed by 5 bases and 0 bases, with 10 bases remaining between them. Germline V gene lookup returns CDR1 SGHAT and CDR2 FQNNGV. The CDR3 loop spans 14 amino acids. DNA for the CDR3: TGTGCCAGCAGCGCCGGGACACTGAACACTGAAGCTTTCCTT. This sequence encodes CASSAGTLNTEAFL.

This clonotype was observed many times. The V and J genes are TRBV2 and TRBJ2-3; D not certain. CDR3 length: 15 amino acids. CDR1 and CDR2 (germline): SNHLY, FYNNEI. V dropped 1 base and J dropped 0 bases, with 8 bases sitting between them. The CDR3 nucleotides are TGTGCCAGCAGTGAAGTAGCCAGGAGCACAGATACGCAGTATTTT. It codes for CASSEVARSTDTQYF.

J is TRBJ2-7 and V is TRBV21-1; the table names TRBD2, a call not compared with the DNA. TRBV21-1 has pseudogene status. This CDR3 contains 15 residues. This chain's CDR3 is CANSKEGLDPLERYF. The CDR3 region has the DNA TGTGCCAACAGCAAAGAGGGACTAGACCCCCTCGAGCGGTACTTC.

The rearrangement links TRBV20-1 to TRBJ2-1; a possible D gene is TRBD2 (5 bases). The CDR3 spans 12 residues. Germline CDR1 reads DFQATT; CDR2 reads SNEGSKA (reference sequence). The DNA for the CDR3 is TGCAATACTAGAGATTTTAAGCGACGGCAGTTCTTC. Encoded protein: CNTRDFKRRQFF.

About this clonotype itself: An end of the junction does not agree with germline; a read error may underlie this. The rearrangement joins TRBV29-1 to TRBJ2-3; D perhaps matches TRBD2 (5 bases). The CDR3 covers 14 residues. Germline CDR1 is SQVTM and CDR2 is ANQGSEA. DNA of the CDR3: TGCAGCGTTGAGAGGCGGGCGGTTACAGACACGCAGTATTTT. Translation gives CSVERRAVTDTQYF.

Comments on this clonotype: One end of the junction fails to match germline, which may point to a read error. V and J are TRBV11-3 and TRBJ2-1, with D possibly called TRBD1 or TRBD2 (5 bases each). This CDR3 contains 14 residues. In germline, CDR1 is SGHNT, CDR2 YENEEA. CDR3 in DNA: TGTGCCGGCAGCTTGGGGGTCAGCAACAATGAGCGGTTCTTC. It codes for CAGSLGVSNNERFF.